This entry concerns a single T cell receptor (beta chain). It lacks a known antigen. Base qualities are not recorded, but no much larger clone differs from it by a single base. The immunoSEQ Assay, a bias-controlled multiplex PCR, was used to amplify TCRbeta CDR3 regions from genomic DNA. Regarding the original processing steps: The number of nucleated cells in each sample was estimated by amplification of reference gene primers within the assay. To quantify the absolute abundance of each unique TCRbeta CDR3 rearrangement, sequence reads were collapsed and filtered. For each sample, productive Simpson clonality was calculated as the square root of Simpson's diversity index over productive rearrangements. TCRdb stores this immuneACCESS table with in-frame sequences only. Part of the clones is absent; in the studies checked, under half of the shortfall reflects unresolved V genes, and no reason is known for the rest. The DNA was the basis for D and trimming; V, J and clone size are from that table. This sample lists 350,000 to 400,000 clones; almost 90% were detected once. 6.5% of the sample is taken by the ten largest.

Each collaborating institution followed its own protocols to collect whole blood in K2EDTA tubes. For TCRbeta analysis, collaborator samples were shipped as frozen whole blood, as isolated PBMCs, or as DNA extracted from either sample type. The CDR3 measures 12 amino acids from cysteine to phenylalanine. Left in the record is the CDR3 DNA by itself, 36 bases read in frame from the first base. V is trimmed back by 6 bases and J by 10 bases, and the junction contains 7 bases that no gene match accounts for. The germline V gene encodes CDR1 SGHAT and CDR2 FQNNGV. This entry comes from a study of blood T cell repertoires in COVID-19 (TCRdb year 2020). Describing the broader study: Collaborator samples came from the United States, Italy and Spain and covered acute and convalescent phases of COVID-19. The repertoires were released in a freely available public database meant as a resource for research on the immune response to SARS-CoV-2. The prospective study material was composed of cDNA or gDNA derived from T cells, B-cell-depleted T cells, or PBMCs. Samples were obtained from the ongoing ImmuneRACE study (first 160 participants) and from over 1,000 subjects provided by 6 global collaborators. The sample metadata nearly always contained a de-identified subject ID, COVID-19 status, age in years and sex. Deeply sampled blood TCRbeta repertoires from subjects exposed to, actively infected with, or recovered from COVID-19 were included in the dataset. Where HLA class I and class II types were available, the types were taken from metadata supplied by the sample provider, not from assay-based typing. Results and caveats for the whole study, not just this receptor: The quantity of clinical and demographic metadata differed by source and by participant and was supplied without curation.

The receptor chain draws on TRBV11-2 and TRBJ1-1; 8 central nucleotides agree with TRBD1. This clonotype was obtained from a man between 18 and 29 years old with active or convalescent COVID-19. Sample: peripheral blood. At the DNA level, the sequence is TGTGCCAGCAGAACCCCGGGACAGGCAGCTTTCTTT. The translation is CASRTPGQAAFF.